This T cell receptor beta chain was observed in a study of neurological immune-mediated disorders. Trimming shortened V by 0 bases and J by 5 bases, and 2 bases separated the two germline ends. Germline CDR1 is LGHDT and CDR2 is YNNKEL (reference sequence). CDR3 length: 13 residues. Time point here: technical triplicate 2. Each sorted-subset library came from 1 million CD4+ or CD8+ T cells. General study points: TCR clonal expansion peaked in HTLV-1-associated myelopathy patients and was lowest in multiple sclerosis patients.

Template-switch 5'RACE cDNA synthesis added a 10-nucleotide unique molecular identifier. Every sequencing run generated over 160 million TCR-beta sequences from 15-18 subjects. A single record per CDR3 protein comes from TCRdb applying MiXCR to the 5' RACE reads. Counted here are about 32,000 distinct CDR3 sequences, about 14% occurring once; the ten biggest clones make up approximately 5.6%. In the case of this clonotype: No antigen is known for it.

The sample was CD4+ T cells from blood. The rearrangement uses TRBV3-1 and TRBJ2-6; D uncertain. The sequence derives from a female donor with HTLV-1-associated myelopathy (HAM/TSP). Here the CDR3 reads CASSQDRANVLTF. The CDR3 DNA reads as TGTGCCAGCAGCCAAGACCGGGCCAACGTCCTGACTTTC.